This record concerns one T cell receptor (beta chain) sequence. The entry originates in a study of blood T cell repertoires in COVID-19. Looking at the study overall: COVID-19 samples collected from the United States, Italy and Spain covered acute and convalescent phases. Sources were T cells, B-cell-depleted T cells, or PBMCs; the material itself was cDNA or gDNA.

In the original workflow: Amplification of reference gene primers provided the estimated nucleated cell counts. Some clones are missing from TCRdb's copy, which holds only in-frame ones; the method was immunoSEQ multiplex PCR. V and J calls and clone size are those listed in that table; D and trimming were worked out from the DNA. The sample lists approximately 180,000 clones, approximately 89% occurring once. With V trimmed by 6 bases and J by 0 bases, 7 bases remained unmatched. The CDR3 has 15 residues. The germline V gene has CDR1 MNHEY and CDR2 SVGEGT. The chain couples TRBV6-2 or TRBV6-3 to TRBJ2-7; 8 bases fit TRBD2. The TCR sequence derives from a man aged 35-49 years with active or convalescent COVID-19. The sequencing input was peripheral blood. CDR3 residues: CASSLGGGPSYEQYF. Written as DNA, the CDR3 is TGTGCCAGCAGCCTCGGGGGGGGCCCCTCCTACGAGCAGTACTTC.